The TCR beta chain under discussion was sequenced for a study of blood T cell repertoires in COVID-19. Looking at the study overall: In each case, the material was cDNA or gDNA derived from T cells, B-cell-depleted T cells, or PBMCs.

Original processing methods: Estimation of nucleated cell counts relied on the amplification of reference gene primers. Sequencing used immunoSEQ multiplex PCR; TCRdb keeps in-frame clones, though not all of them. D and trimming were read from the DNA, whereas the V and J calls and clone size are those reported in that table. The sample records around 23,000 clones, about nine tenths being singletons. Sequenced sample: peripheral blood. The clonotype was recovered from a man aged 50 to 59 with active COVID-19.

CDR3 sequence: CATSDLGAAQETQYF. The DNA of the CDR3 is TGTGCCACCAGTGATTTGGGGGCAGCTCAAGAGACCCAGTACTTC. The chain employs TRBV24-1 and TRBJ2-5, with D perhaps matching TRBD1 (5 bases). V lost 0 bases, J lost 2 bases, and 9 bases lay in between. Germline CDR1 reads KGHDR; CDR2 reads SFDVKD. The CDR3 has 15 residues.